These 17 T cell receptor beta chains were all obtained from the same sample, sequenced in a study of T cells in localized non-small cell lung cancer. Measured with immunoSEQ multiplex PCR; TCRdb has only the in-frame clones, and not every one. The top ten hold roughly 22% of the sample, which has just over 70,000 clones, approximately 87% seen once. This specimen was peripheral blood, taken before any cancer treatment. These TCRs come from a male donor older than 55 with stage III squamous cell lung carcinoma.

This clone was counted once. The J gene is TRBJ1-5, the V gene TRBV19, with D possibly matching TRBD1 (6 bases). V lost 4 bases to trimming and J lost 4 bases, with 14 bases between them. CDR3 length: 15 residues. Germline values: CDR1 LNHDA, CDR2 SQIVND (reference sequence). CDR3 amino acids: CASSTTGTSNQPQHF. CDR3 sequence (DNA): TGTGCCAGTAGTACGACCGGGACATCTAATCAGCCCCAGCATTTT.

Written as DNA, the CDR3 is TGTGCCAGCAGTTTGAGTCAGGCGGCTTTCTTT. Its translation is CASSLSQAAFF. This rearrangement joins TRBV28 to TRBJ1-1; no clear D. CDR3 length: 11 residues. Trimming removed 3 bases at V and 11 bases at J, with 10 bases between. Germline CDR1 is MDHEN and CDR2 is SYDVKM.

The chain couples TRBV19 to TRBJ2-2; 7 bases map to TRBD1. The V gene's germline CDR1 is LNHDA and CDR2 SQIVND (reference sequence). The CDR3 loop spans 14 amino acids. The ends lost 4 bases at V and 9 bases at J; junction bases unmatched: 8. CDR3 protein: CASSRGQIQRELFF. Written as DNA, the CDR3 is TGTGCCAGTAGTAGGGGACAGATACAAAGGGAGCTGTTTTTT. The full variable domain, rest sourced from reference TRBV19 and TRBJ2-2, is DGGITQSPKYLFRKEGQNVTLSCEQNLNHDAMYWYRQDPGQGLRLIYYSQIVNDFQKGDIAEGYSVSREKKESFPLTVTSAQKNPTAFYLCASSRGQIQRELFFGEGSRLTVL.

This rearrangement joins TRBV10-3 to TRBJ1-5; 7 bases are a match to TRBD1. Trimming removed 7 bases from V and 7 bases from J; junction bases left unmatched: 10. Germline V gene lookup returns CDR1 ENHRY and CDR2 SYGVKD. CDR3 length: 14 residues. The DNA of the CDR3 is TGTGCCATCACCTCAGACAGGGAGAGCCAGCCCCAGCATTTT. Translated, it gives CAITSDRESQPQHF.

This chain connects TRBV7-9 to TRBJ2-1; perhaps TRBD2 as D (5 bases). CDR3 length equals 15 residues. V gave up 5 bases and J gave up 0 bases, with 11 bases separating them. CDR1 and CDR2 from the germline V gene are SEHNR and FQNEAQ (reference sequence). The CDR3 DNA sequence: TGTGCCAGCAGCACAGAGGGTAGCTCCTACAATGAGCAGTTCTTC. It specifies CASSTEGSSYNEQFF.

V usage is TRBV2 and J usage is TRBJ1-2; D unclear. CDR1 and CDR2 from the germline V gene are SNHLY and FYNNEI. V was pared by 1 base and J by 5 bases, with 5 bases between. CDR3 length: 12 amino acids. CDR3: CASSEENYGYTF. CDR3 DNA sequence: TGTGCCAGCAGTGAAGAAAATTATGGCTACACCTTC.

The chain carries TRBV7-2 and TRBJ1-1, with 7 bases aligning to TRBD1. The CDR3 is 15 residues long. Germline V lookup: CDR1 SGHTA, CDR2 FQGNSA. V was pared by 5 bases and J by 0 bases, with 6 bases of the junction left unmatched. The CDR3 bases are TGTGCCAGCAGCCCGCAGACAGGGATGAACACTGAAGCTTTCTTT. It codes for CASSPQTGMNTEAFF.

This clone was picked up a small number of times. The chain uses TRBV5-6 and TRBJ1-1; D is uncertain. V dropped 2 bases and J dropped 1 base, with 12 bases sitting between them. CDR1 SGHDT and CDR2 YYEEEE come from the germline V gene. This CDR3 has 15 amino acids. DNA for the CDR3: TGTGCCAGCAGCTTTGCCGGCAGTACGAACACTGAAGCTTTCTTT. It is translated as CASSFAGSTNTEAFF. The whole variable domain, filled in from reference TRBV5-6 and TRBJ1-1, reads DAGVTQSPTHLIKTRGQQVTLRCSPKSGHDTVSWYQQALGQGPQFIFQYYEEEERQRGNFPDRFSGHQFPNYSSELNVNALLLGDSALYLCASSFAGSTNTEAFFGQGTRLTVV.

This clone was observed a single time. The chain carries TRBV5-5 and TRBJ2-7; 12 positions agree with TRBD1. V lost 3 bases, J lost 5 bases, and 3 bases stayed unmatched. The germline CDR1 and CDR2 sequences are SGHKS and YYEKEE (reference sequence). The CDR3 has 14 amino acids. The CDR3 here is CASSYRDRGHEQYF. The CDR3 DNA follows: TGTGCCAGCAGCTACCGGGACAGGGGGCACGAGCAGTACTTC.

The rearrangement uses TRBV18 and TRBJ2-7; TRBD1 aligns across 10 bases. V dropped 8 bases and J dropped 6; count of bases not matched to a gene: 16. CDR3 length: 16 amino acids. The germline V gene has CDR1 KGHSH and CDR2 LQKENI. The CDR3 spells CASGTGQGSLGSEQYV. The CDR3 coding sequence is TGTGCCAGCGGAACGGGACAGGGGAGCCTAGGGTCCGAGCAGTACGTC.

The V and J genes are TRBV6-1 and TRBJ1-2; no reliable D call. The V end was cut by 1 base, the J end by 4 bases, with 7 bases between. Germline-derived CDR1 and CDR2 are MNHNS and SASEGT. The CDR3 is made up of 13 amino acids. The CDR3 nucleotides are TGTGCCAGCAGTGAAGGGTTCCGCTATGGCTACACCTTC. Translation gives CASSEGFRYGYTF.

DNA of the CDR3: TGTGCCAGCAGCGTAGGTCAACCAAATTCACCCCTCCACTTT. Translating gives CASSVGQPNSPLHF. The rearrangement joins TRBV9 to TRBJ1-6; D unresolved. Germline V gives CDR1 SGDLS, CDR2 YYNGEE. Trimming cost V 0 bases and J 7 bases, with 8 bases left between them. The CDR3 loop spans 14 amino acids.

The chain employs TRBV28 and TRBJ1-1; D not certain. V was cut by 3 bases and J by 1 base, with 9 bases left in between. The CDR3 totals 14 residues. Germline values: CDR1 MDHEN, CDR2 SYDVKM. The CDR3 DNA follows: TGTGCCAGCAGTTTCCTGGTTTCGAACACTGAAGCTTTCTTT. It encodes CASSFLVSNTEAFF.

The V gene is TRBV29-1, the J gene TRBJ1-2; TRBD1 is a possible D gene (6 bases). Germline CDR1 reads SQVTM; CDR2 reads ANQGSEA. CDR3 length equals 11 residues. Trimming cost V 0 bases and J 8 bases, with 7 bases left between them. The CDR3 loop reads CSVEEQGGYTF. In DNA, the CDR3 is TGCAGCGTTGAAGAGCAGGGGGGCTACACCTTC.

CDR3 coding DNA: TGTGCCAGCAGCCCTTCGACACTGAACACTGAAGCTTTCTTT. It is translated as CASSPSTLNTEAFF. This rearrangement joins TRBV7-8 to TRBJ1-1; D ambiguous. The CDR3 has 14 residues. Trimming removed 5 bases at V and 0 bases at J, with 10 bases between. Germline V gene sequence: CDR1 SGHVS, CDR2 FQNEAQ.

The chain combines TRBV7-8 with TRBJ2-3, with TRBD2 as a possible D gene (5 bases). Germline CDR1 is SGHVS and CDR2 is FQNEAQ. This CDR3 contains 13 residues. Trimming took 4 bases from V and 4 from J, leaving 9 bases between them. In DNA form, the CDR3 reads TGTGCCAGCAGCTCAACGAGGGCAGATACGCAGTATTTT. Translated, it gives CASSSTRADTQYF.

The chain joins TRBV7-2 to TRBJ2-5; 11 bases are a match to TRBD1. With V trimmed by 5 bases and J by 4 bases, 9 bases remained unmatched. This CDR3 has 16 amino acids. Germline V gene sequence: CDR1 SGHTA, CDR2 FQGNSA. The CDR3 spells CASSPLGTGGGETQYF. The CDR3 nucleotides read TGTGCCAGCAGCCCCCTCGGGACAGGGGGAGGAGAGACCCAGTACTTC.